What follows describes a single T cell receptor (beta chain). Antigen: not known. Generated by immunoSEQ multiplex PCR, the TCRdb table keeps only in-frame clones and is missing some. This table has under 550,000 clones, 90% to 96% appearing once. The entry originates in a study of shared clonotypes between healthy human individuals. On the study more broadly: Plates per donor: three CD4 naive, three CD4 memory, two CD8 naive, one CD8 memory. Findings and limits, study-wide: Among a handful of donors, approximately 5% of naive CD4 clonotypes were found in common.

Donors were healthy HIV-negative adults without recently reported acute infections or vaccinations. Germline V CDR1 and CDR2: SGHRS, YFSETQ. The CDR3 sequence is 17 residues long. Unmatched junction bases numbered 14, after V lost 2 bases and J lost 5 bases. The TCR was taken from a woman in her twenties or thirties in good health. The chain combines TRBV5-1 with TRBJ1-1, with 8 nucleotides matching TRBD1. Sequencing was carried out using naive CD4+ T cells sorted from blood. The subset here: CD45RA+ positively selected. The CDR3: CASSFGTHRGMLTEAFF. DNA for the CDR3: TGCGCCAGCAGCTTTGGGACCCACAGGGGGATGTTGACTGAAGCTTTCTTT.